The 29 T cell receptor beta chains listed next were all sequenced from one sample in a study of early T cells in non-severe SARS-CoV-2 infection. Each CDR3 protein is one row after TCRdb ran MiXCR on the 5' RACE reads. Of 90,000 to 120,000 distinct CDR3 sequences in the sample, about 12% were seen once. Sequenced material: whole blood. Receptors were obtained from an adult who was a healthcare worker with PCR-confirmed SARS-CoV-2 infection or an uninfected control (not recorded which).

V and J are TRBV2 and TRBJ2-7; 8 nucleotides align to TRBD1. Germline CDR1 is SNHLY and CDR2 is FYNNEI. This CDR3 is 14 amino acids long. V dropped 9 bases and J dropped 4; count of bases not matched to a gene: 11. The CDR3 loop is CASSRQGSKYEQYF. CDR3 bases: TGTGCCAGTTCTCGACAGGGGTCGAAGTACGAGCAGTACTTC.

The V gene is TRBV9, the J gene TRBJ1-1; no reliable D call. There are 14 residues in the CDR3. With 0 bases removed from V and 1 base from J, the gap between germline ends came to 7 bases. Germline CDR1 reads SGDLS; CDR2 reads YYNGEE. In DNA form, the CDR3 reads TGTGCCAGCAGCGTAGATATGGCGAACACTGAAGCTTTCTTT. Translated, it gives CASSVDMANTEAFF.

The gene calls are TRBV20-1 and TRBJ1-5, with D possibly being TRBD1 (6 bases). The germline V and J ends were trimmed by 6 bases and 5 bases, with 11 bases remaining between them. Germline CDR1 reads DFQATT; CDR2 reads SNEGSKA (reference sequence). The CDR3 runs to 12 residues. CDR3 DNA: TGCAGTGCCCGGGGGGCGGATCAGCCCCAGCATTTT. It yields the protein CSARGADQPQHF.

This clonotype was seen ten or more times. The J gene is TRBJ2-2, the V gene TRBV20-1, with 10 bases aligning to TRBD2. The CDR3 contains 16 residues. The V segment lost 3 bases and the J segment 4 bases; nucleotides outside the gene matches: 8. From germline, CDR1 is DFQATT and CDR2 SNEGSKA (reference sequence). CDR3 bases: TGCAGTGCTAGCCGAAGCGGGGGGGTCCCCACCGGGGAGCTGTTTTTT. This sequence encodes CSASRSGGVPTGELFF.

This clonotype was seen only a few times. The chain combines TRBV7-3 with TRBJ2-1; the D gene could be TRBD1 or TRBD2 (5 bases each). The ends were cut back, 5 bases at V and 0 bases at J, with 14 bases in the middle. The CDR3 is 16 residues long. CDR1 and CDR2 from the germline V gene are SGHTA and FQGTGA. The CDR3 nucleotides are TGTGCCAGCAGCCTTGAGGGGATGAGCTCCTACAATGAGCAGTTCTTC. Translating gives CASSLEGMSSYNEQFF. Drawing the rest from reference TRBV7-3 and TRBJ2-1, the complete variable domain is GAGVSQTPSNKVTEKGKYVELRCDPISGHTALYWYRQSLGQGPEFLIYFQGTGAADDSGLPNDRFFAVRPEGSVSTLKIQRTERGDSAVYLCASSLEGMSSYNEQFFGPGTRLTVL.

This clonotype was recorded a few times. The rearrangement joins TRBV5-1 to TRBJ2-2; possibly TRBD1 for D (5 bases). CDR1 is SGHRS and CDR2 is YFSETQ in the germline V gene. CDR3 length: 13 amino acids. The germline V and J ends were trimmed by 2 bases and 6 bases, with 8 bases remaining between them. The CDR3 bases are TGCGCCAGCAGCTTCCAAGGGGCCGGGGAGCTGTTTTTT. Translated: CASSFQGAGELFF.

This clonotype was seen only a few times. The genes are TRBV7-6 and TRBJ1-1; no definite D call. This CDR3 has 15 amino acids. CDR1 SGHVS and CDR2 FNYEAQ come from the germline V gene. The V end lost 5 bases, the J end lost 1 base, and 14 bases lay between the germline ends. The CDR3 DNA follows: TGTGCCAGCAGCCCAATCCCGTCGGGGAACACTGAAGCTTTCTTT. It is translated as CASSPIPSGNTEAFF.

CDR3 protein: CASSSFGPAGTGELFF. The CDR3 nucleotides read TGTGCCAGCAGCTCCTTCGGTCCGGCGGGCACCGGGGAGCTGTTTTTT. This chain uses TRBV7-3 with TRBJ2-2; D might be TRBD2 (5 bases). The length of the CDR3 is 16 residues. Per the germline V gene, CDR1 is SGHTA and CDR2 is FQGTGA. The V end lost 4 bases, the J end lost 4 bases, and 16 bases lay between the germline ends.

There are many counts of this clonotype. The V and J genes are TRBV20-1 and TRBJ1-1, with D unclear. Trimming stripped 2 bases from V and 2 bases from J, with 6 bases between. The CDR3 extends over 12 amino acids. Germline-derived CDR1 and CDR2 are DFQATT and SNEGSKA (reference sequence). In nucleotides, the CDR3 is TGCAGTGCTAGAAAGCCCAACACTGAAGCTTTCTTT. Its translation: CSARKPNTEAFF.

The CDR3: CASSLDGTNYEQYF. The DNA for the CDR3 is TGTGCCAGCAGCTTAGATGGGACTAACTACGAGCAGTACTTC. The chain employs TRBV11-3 and TRBJ2-7, with 7 bases lining up with TRBD2. With 0 bases clipped from V and 3 bases from J, the junction kept 2 bases outside the gene matches. The germline CDR1 and CDR2 sequences are SGHNT and YENEEA. This CDR3 region has 14 residues. Drawing the rest from reference TRBV11-3 and TRBJ2-7, the complete variable domain is EAGVVQSPRYKIIEKKQPVAFWCNPISGHNTLYWYLQNLGQGPELLIRYENEEAVDDSQLPKDRFSAERLKGVDSTLKIQPAELGDSAVYLCASSLDGTNYEQYFGPGTRLTVT.

CDR3 in amino acids: CASTLTGGPLAHEQYF. CDR3 DNA: TGCGCCAGCACCCTGACGGGAGGGCCGTTAGCCCACGAGCAGTACTTC. V is TRBV5-1 and J is TRBJ2-7; TRBD2 agrees at 8 bases. Germline V gene lookup returns CDR1 SGHRS and CDR2 YFSETQ. Trimming at V came to 6 bases and at J to 5 bases, leaving 16 bases not matched to a gene. The CDR3 has 16 amino acids.

This clonotype appeared a few times. The chain combines TRBV29-1 with TRBJ2-5; weak D call: TRBD2 (6 bases). Trimming removed 6 bases from V and 5 bases from J, with 16 bases in between. From germline, CDR1 is SQVTM and CDR2 ANQGSEA. CDR3 size: 13 residues. CDR3: CSVAAGSGETQYF. The DNA for the CDR3 is TGCAGCGTCGCCGCGGGGTCTGGGGAGACCCAGTACTTC.

The J gene is TRBJ1-1, the V gene TRBV11-2, with D possibly TRBD1 on 5 matching bases. From germline, CDR1 is SGHAT and CDR2 FQNNGV. The germline V and J ends were trimmed by 3 bases and 4 bases, with 12 bases remaining between them. The CDR3 sequence is 14 residues long. The CDR3 protein is CASSFGRAVTEAFF. CDR3 nucleotides: TGTGCCAGCAGCTTCGGCAGGGCGGTCACTGAAGCTTTCTTT.

V gene TRBV27 combines with J gene TRBJ2-6; D ambiguous. The CDR3 sequence is 15 residues long. V dropped 3 bases and J dropped 0 bases, with 6 bases sitting between them. Germline CDR1 MNHEY, CDR2 SMNVEV (reference sequence). CDR3 in amino acids: CASSLWSSGANVLTF. In DNA form, the CDR3 reads TGTGCCAGCAGTTTGTGGAGCTCTGGGGCCAACGTCCTGACTTTC.

This clonotype was recorded many times. The chain couples TRBV3-1 to TRBJ1-2; D remains unclear. Looked up from germline, CDR1 is LGHDT and CDR2 is YNNKEL (reference sequence). The CDR3 has 14 amino acids. V lost 0 bases and J lost 5, with 10 bases in between. The DNA for the CDR3 is TGTGCCAGCAGCCAAGATAGCGGGCGTTATGGCTACACCTTC. Protein: CASSQDSGRYGYTF.

At least ten counts were recorded for this clonotype. The genes are TRBV20-1 and TRBJ1-3; 10 bases match TRBD1. The junction had 6 bases not matched to a gene; V was cut back by 5 bases and J by 2 bases. CDR3 length: 15 residues. The germline V gene encodes CDR1 DFQATT and CDR2 SNEGSKA (reference sequence). CDR3 protein: CSASRTGGTGNTIYF. The CDR3 coding sequence is TGCAGTGCTTCGAGGACAGGGGGGACTGGAAACACCATATATTTT.

The chain combines TRBV7-2 with TRBJ2-3; no clear D. CDR1 is SGHTA and CDR2 is FQGNSA in the germline V gene. With 2 bases removed from V and 2 bases from J, the gap between germline ends came to 11 bases. This CDR3 contains 15 residues. The chain's CDR3 is CASSLLHIHTDTQYF. For the CDR3, the DNA is TGTGCCAGCAGCTTATTACACATACACACAGATACGCAGTATTTT.

The V and J genes are TRBV29-1 and TRBJ1-3; D call uncertain. CDR3 length: 11 residues. V was shortened by 4 bases and J by 0 bases, with 1 base between the two germline ends. CDR1 SQVTM and CDR2 ANQGSEA come from the germline V gene. CDR3 nucleotide sequence: TGCAGCGTTGGCTCTGGAAACACCATATATTTT. It yields the protein CSVGSGNTIYF.

V is TRBV20-1 and J is TRBJ1-3; D remains ambiguous. The CDR3 is made up of 15 amino acids. Trimming took off 5 bases at V and 0 bases at J, with 14 bases between the two ends. Germline lookup yields CDR1 DFQATT and CDR2 SNEGSKA (reference sequence). The CDR3 spells CSARPGSNSGNTIYF. In DNA, the CDR3 is TGCAGTGCTCGCCCGGGTTCAAACTCTGGAAACACCATATATTTT.

This clonotype was seen many times. The J gene is TRBJ2-7, the V gene TRBV7-9; D remains unclear. This CDR3 spans 12 amino acids. Germline-derived CDR1 and CDR2 are SEHNR and FQNEAQ (reference sequence). The germline V and J ends were trimmed by 4 bases and 2 bases, with 6 bases remaining between them. The CDR3 DNA reads TGTGCCAGCAGCTCCGGAGCCTACGAGCAGTACTTC. Translating gives CASSSGAYEQYF.

This clonotype was detected many times. The chain uses TRBV10-2 and TRBJ1-5; D gene unclear. Germline CDR1 is WSHSY and CDR2 is SAAADI. Trimming pared 4 bases from V and 0 bases from J, leaving 7 bases between. This CDR3 contains 14 residues. CDR3: CASSAVFSNQPQHF. CDR3 DNA: TGCGCCAGCAGTGCGGTTTTTAGCAATCAGCCCCAGCATTTT.

On this clonotype: One base away lies a much larger clone, so this may be a sequencing read error. The chain couples TRBV7-9 to TRBJ1-1, with D perhaps matching TRBD1 (6 bases). The germline V gene has CDR1 SEHNR and CDR2 FQNEAQ (reference sequence). Trimming left V 4 bases short and J 1 base short, with 10 bases between. CDR3 length: 14 amino acids. Here the CDR3 reads CASSSQGSNTEAFF. CDR3 coding DNA: TGTGCCAGCAGCTCACAGGGCTCGAACACTGAAGCTTTCTTT.

This clonotype was seen repeatedly, ten times or more. The genes are TRBV28 and TRBJ2-3, with 7 bases fitting TRBD2. With V trimmed by 8 bases and J by 0 bases, 14 bases remained unmatched. The CDR3 spans 17 residues. The germline gives CDR1 MDHEN, CDR2 SYDVKM. Here the CDR3 DNA reads TGTGCCAGCGGTCACGCAGCGGCGGGAGACAGCACAGATACGCAGTATTTT. Residues: CASGHAAAGDSTDTQYF.

The chain is built from TRBV20-1 and TRBJ2-5; 7 bases fit TRBD1. After removal of 2 bases from V and 1 base from J, the junction contained 4 bases not matched to a gene. The CDR3 totals 14 residues. CDR1 and CDR2 from the germline V gene are DFQATT and SNEGSKA (reference sequence). The CDR3 DNA reads as TGCAGTGCTAGACGAGGGGACAGCCAAGAGACCCAGTACTTC. Protein sequence: CSARRGDSQETQYF.

The chain has TRBV6-5 and TRBJ2-7; no clear D gene. The V and J ends lost 2 bases and 7 bases respectively, with 6 bases between them. The germline gives CDR1 MNHEY, CDR2 SVGAGI. The CDR3 consists of 11 residues. CDR3 nucleotide sequence: TGTGCCAGCAGTTACATGGGGGAGCAGTACTTC. Amino acid sequence: CASSYMGEQYF.

This clonotype has just a few counts. The rearrangement uses TRBV27 and TRBJ1-2; D call uncertain. CDR3 length equals 15 residues. The germline V gene encodes CDR1 MNHEY and CDR2 SMNVEV (reference sequence). V lost 5 bases, J lost 4 bases, and 17 bases lay in between. This chain's CDR3 is CASSLSEDGSYGYTF. DNA of the CDR3: TGTGCCAGCAGTCTCTCCGAGGACGGATCCTATGGCTACACCTTC.

V is TRBV3-1 and J is TRBJ1-2, with 10 bases matching TRBD1. Germline loops: CDR1 LGHDT, CDR2 YNNKEL (reference sequence). This CDR3 contains 14 residues. V was pared by 4 bases and J by 5 bases, with 4 bases of the junction left unmatched. The CDR3: CASSPRDRGYGYTF. CDR3 sequence (DNA): TGTGCCAGCAGCCCCCGGGACAGGGGTTATGGCTACACCTTC.

This clonotype has more than one count but fewer than ten. The chain couples TRBV12-3 or TRBV12-4 to TRBJ2-1; 8 nucleotides align to TRBD1. The J segment lost 4 bases and the V segment lost 7 bases, leaving 9 bases of the junction unmatched. This CDR3 is 15 amino acids long. The CDR3 DNA reads TGTGCCAGCACCCCCGCAGGGGGCATGTACAATGAGCAGTTCTTC. This translates into CASTPAGGMYNEQFF.

In its sample, this clonotype was seen a few times. The V and J genes are TRBV23-1 and TRBJ2-1; the match to TRBD1 covers 9 bases. TRBV23-1 is flagged as an ORF with uncertain function. The CDR3 sequence is 11 residues long. V gave up 8 bases and J gave up 15 bases; unmatched junction bases: 8. The DNA of the CDR3 is TGCGCCAGCGGGACAGGGTTCTTGTGGTTCTTC. This translates into CASGTGFLWFF.